These T cell receptor beta chains were read from a single sample in a study of blood T cells in healthy people across ages. MiXCR was run by TCRdb on the 5' RACE reads, yielding one entry per CDR3 protein. The sample consists of around 750,000 distinct CDR3 sequences, about 55% of them appearing once. The specimen sequenced was blood. The origin of the receptors is a man of 80 years or more in good health. Both conserved end residues are part of each CDR3. D genes are given only for firm matches. Clone size appears in some rows only: once, few, many, or a class for an expanded clone.

>TRBD2|TRBJ2-1|TRBV29-1|.
CSVEGGDYTYNEQFF
TGCAGCGTTGAAGGAGGGGACTACACCTACAATGAGCAGTTCTTC
>.|TRBJ2-2|TRBV11-2|.
CASSWDGGNTGELFF
TGTGCCAGCAGCTGGGACGGGGGAAACACCGGGGAGCTGTTTTTT
>TRBD2|TRBJ2-4|TRBV15|few
CATSGAVGLVGTEQYF
TGTGCCACCAGCGGCGCGGTAGGACTAGTGGGCACAGAGCAGTACTTC
>.|TRBJ1-1|TRBV5-1|.
CASSPTKKDEAFF
TGCGCCAGCAGCCCCACAAAGAAGGATGAAGCTTTCTTT
>TRBD2|TRBJ2-3|TRBV5-1|many
CASSGSGRLAGGSTDTQYF
TGCGCCAGCAGCGGATCGGGGCGACTAGCGGGAGGGAGCACAGATACGCAGTATTTT
>.|TRBJ1-6|TRBV7-2|.
CASSPRWNSPLHF
TGTGCCAGCAGCCCTCGATGGAATTCACCCCTCCACTTT
>.|TRBJ1-5|TRBV9|.
CASSARGASNQPQHF
TGTGCCAGCAGCGCACGGGGGGCTAGCAATCAGCCCCAGCATTTT
>TRBD2|TRBJ2-7|TRBV7-2|once
CASSVRRELREQYF
TGTGCCAGCAGCGTCAGGCGGGAGCTTAGGGAGCAGTACTTC
>.|TRBJ1-4|TRBV5-1|.
CASSLGEPQEKLFF
TGCGCCAGCAGCTTGGGGGAACCCCAGGAAAAACTGTTTTTT
>TRBD2|TRBJ2-7|TRBV6-1|few
CASTNHQVPGLPSYEQYF
TGTGCCAGCACCAACCACCAGGTGCCGGGACTACCTTCCTACGAGCAGTACTTC
>.|TRBJ1-4|TRBV27|.
CASSLLVGRANEKLFF
TGTGCCAGCAGTTTATTAGTTGGGAGAGCTAATGAAAAACTGTTTTTT
>.|TRBJ2-3|TRBV6-5|.
CASRDKDTQYF
TGTGCCAGCAGAGATAAAGATACGCAGTATTTT
>.|TRBJ1-1|TRBV5-1|.
CASSLMDDTEAFF
TGCGCCAGCAGCCTCATGGATGACACTGAAGCTTTCTTT
>TRBD2|TRBJ2-7|TRBV12-3/TRBV12-4|.
CASSPPGLYKGEQYF
TGTGCCAGCAGTCCGCCGGGACTATATAAAGGGGAGCAGTACTTC
>TRBD2|TRBJ2-5|TRBV28|few
CASSFVREGKETQYF
TGTGCCAGCAGTTTCGTACGGGAGGGCAAAGAGACCCAGTACTTC
>TRBD1|TRBJ2-7|TRBV12-3/TRBV12-4|.
CASSPEGQGKGHEQYF
TGTGCCAGCAGCCCCGAGGGACAGGGCAAGGGCCACGAGCAGTACTTC
>.|TRBJ2-7|TRBV2|few
CASSEGGGPPVQYF
TGTGCCAGCAGTGAAGGGGGGGGCCCTCCGGTGCAGTACTTC
>TRBD2|TRBJ2-1|TRBV29-1|few
CSVRWEGSWNEQFF
TGCAGCGTTCGGTGGGAGGGCAGTTGGAATGAGCAGTTCTTC
>TRBD2|TRBJ2-4|TRBV10-3|few
CATLEYRTSGHDRQYF
TGTGCCACCCTCGAGTACCGGACTAGCGGGCATGATAGGCAGTACTTC
>.|TRBJ2-5|TRBV20-1|.
CSARGRKTQSETQYF
TGCAGTGCTAGAGGGCGGAAGACCCAATCAGAGACCCAGTACTTC
>.|TRBJ2-1|TRBV6-2/TRBV6-3|.
CASSRDSGYNEQFF
TGTGCCAGCAGCAGGGACTCCGGGTACAATGAGCAGTTCTTC
>TRBD2|TRBJ2-1|TRBV2|.
CASTAGTSGTGGIFYEQFF
TGTGCCAGCACCGCCGGGACTAGCGGGACCGGGGGAATATTCTACGAGCAGTTCTTC
>.|TRBJ2-7|TRBV5-1|.
CASSPGRQVRNEQYF
TGCGCCAGCAGCCCGGGGCGCCAGGTCAGAAACGAGCAGTACTTC
>TRBD1|TRBJ1-2|TRBV9|.
CASSFGQGGGYGYTF
TGTGCCAGCAGCTTTGGACAGGGTGGCGGGTATGGCTACACCTTC
>.|TRBJ1-2|TRBV29-1|few
CSVVYTDYGYTF
TGCAGCGTTGTCTACACCGACTATGGCTACACCTTC
>TRBD2|TRBJ2-4|TRBV28|.
CASRTGGARNEVQYF
TGTGCCAGCAGGACGGGGGGAGCCCGCAATGAAGTTCAGTACTTC
>TRBD2|TRBJ2-5|TRBV20-1|many
CSASGRGSEETQYF
TGCAGTGCTAGCGGGAGGGGTTCGGAAGAGACCCAGTACTTC
>TRBD1|TRBJ2-7|TRBV4-2|.
CASSQEGTGHYEQYF
TGTGCCAGCAGCCAAGAGGGGACAGGCCACTACGAGCAGTACTTC
>.|TRBJ2-3|TRBV5-1|.
CASTVGRVTDTQYF
TGCGCCAGCACCGTCGGCCGTGTCACAGATACGCAGTATTTT
>TRBD2|TRBJ2-1|TRBV6-6|.
CASASSGVGAQFF
TGTGCCAGCGCATCTAGCGGGGTGGGGGCGCAGTTCTTC
>.|TRBJ2-4|TRBV7-2|.
CASSFDSRGIQYF
TGTGCCAGCAGCTTTGATAGTAGGGGCATTCAGTACTTC
>TRBD2|TRBJ2-7|TRBV6-1|few
CASSRKAGTSERRRGGEQYF
TGTGCCAGCAGTAGAAAGGCCGGGACTAGCGAACGACGGCGGGGGGGCGAGCAGTACTTC
>.|TRBJ1-2|TRBV29-1|.
CSVEVTGPRGFYTF
TGCAGCGTTGAAGTTACAGGGCCCCGTGGATTCTACACCTTC
>TRBD1|TRBJ1-5|TRBV4-1|.
CASSHRDSPYNQPQHF
TGCGCCAGCAGCCACCGGGACAGCCCATACAATCAGCCCCAGCATTTT
>.|TRBJ2-3|TRBV28|few
CASSLDVSTDTQYF
TGTGCCAGCAGTTTGGACGTAAGCACAGATACGCAGTATTTT
>TRBD2|TRBJ2-7|TRBV25-1|.
CASSEGLAGPYEQYF
TGTGCCAGCAGTGAGGGACTAGCGGGCCCCTACGAGCAGTACTTC
>.|TRBJ1-1|TRBV20-1|few
CSAGGGSTEAFF
TGCAGTGCTGGCGGGGGATCCACTGAAGCTTTCTTT
>TRBD1|TRBJ2-1|TRBV29-1|few
CSAGTVSYNEQFF
TGCAGCGCGGGGACAGTCTCCTACAATGAGCAGTTCTTC
>TRBD1|TRBJ2-6|TRBV7-9|.
CASSRDSSDVLTF
TGTGCCAGCAGCCGGGACAGTTCGGACGTCCTGACTTTC
>.|TRBJ2-5|TRBV12-3/TRBV12-4|many
CASSLAGVRETQYF
TGTGCCAGCAGTTTAGCGGGAGTTAGAGAGACCCAGTACTTC
>TRBD1|TRBJ2-7|TRBV6-5|.
CASSYSKIVGTGIHEQYF
TGTGCCAGCAGTTACTCGAAGATCGTGGGGACAGGGATCCACGAGCAGTACTTC
>TRBD1|TRBJ1-5|TRBV20-1|many
CSALGTGGNQPQHF
TGCAGTGCTCTCGGGACAGGGGGCAATCAGCCCCAGCATTTT
>TRBD2|TRBJ2-1|TRBV14|.
CASRSSGRAWYVQFF
TGTGCCAGCCGATCAAGCGGGAGGGCCTGGTATGTGCAGTTCTTC
>.|TRBJ2-7|TRBV6-2/TRBV6-3|.
CASTDSPYEQYF
TGTGCCAGCACTGACAGTCCCTACGAGCAGTACTTC
>TRBD1|TRBJ1-2|TRBV3-1|.
CASSQGRAGGLDGYTF
TGTGCCAGCAGCCAAGGCCGGGCAGGGGGCCTGGATGGCTACACCTTC
>TRBD1|TRBJ1-4|TRBV18|.
CASSPGGQGPWKLFF
TGTGCCAGCTCACCGGGAGGACAGGGGCCCTGGAAACTGTTTTTT
>.|TRBJ2-1|TRBV10-3|few
CAISELGLASEQFF
TGTGCCATCAGTGAGCTGGGGCTAGCCAGTGAGCAGTTCTTC
>.|TRBJ2-7|TRBV25-1|once
CASSILTYCERYF
TGTGCCAGCAGTATCCTAACTTACTGCGAGCGGTACTTC
>.|TRBJ2-1|TRBV29-1|.
CSALDLNEQFF
TGCAGCGCCCTTGACCTCAATGAGCAGTTCTTC
>.|TRBJ1-1|TRBV25-1|.
CASSQEGGDTEAFF
TGTGCCAGCAGTCAAGAGGGGGGAGACACTGAAGCTTTCTTT
>.|TRBJ2-7|TRBV28|.
CASSLLGGPAYEQYF
TGTGCCAGCAGTCTTTTGGGGGGGCCCGCCTACGAGCAGTACTTC
>.|TRBJ2-5|TRBV10-3|.
CATLGDQETQYF
TGTGCCACCCTAGGCGACCAAGAGACCCAGTACTTC
>TRBD1|TRBJ2-7|TRBV7-2|.
CASSSVAGTGPYEQYF
TGTGCCAGCAGCTCGGTGGCCGGGACAGGTCCTTACGAGCAGTACTTC